This passage covers 24 T cell receptor beta chains from one sample sequenced in a study of T cell responses to AZD1222 COVID-19 vaccine. Profiling relied on immunoSEQ multiplex PCR, and the TCRdb table lists in-frame clones only, not all of them. Among approximately 120,000 clones listed, around 90% were seen once. The sample here was peripheral blood, taken on day 0 of AZD1222 vaccination. These TCRs come from an adult in good health.

This clone appeared a single time. This chain connects TRBV13 to TRBJ1-1, with TRBD1 matching over 8 bases. This CDR3 spans 14 amino acids. Germline assignment: CDR1 PRHDT and CDR2 FYEKMQ (reference sequence). V was clipped by 5 bases and J by 10 bases; unmatched bases: 12. The CDR3 sequence: CASSPPSDRERAFF. Here the CDR3 DNA reads TGTGCCAGCAGCCCACCCTCGGACAGGGAGCGAGCTTTCTTT.

The chain recombines TRBV5-4 with TRBJ2-1; 13 bases are a match to TRBD2. The CDR3 extends over 15 amino acids. The V gene's germline CDR1 is SGHNT and CDR2 YYREEE (reference sequence). V shed 4 bases, J shed 8 bases, and the junction held 6 bases outside the gene matches. Here the CDR3 reads CASSPRTSGSHEQFF. CDR3 in DNA: TGTGCCAGCAGCCCGCGGACTAGCGGGAGTCATGAGCAGTTCTTC.

V and J are TRBV29-1 and TRBJ2-5, with TRBD1 identical over 9 bases. CDR1 and CDR2 from the germline V gene are SQVTM and ANQGSEA. The CDR3 is made up of 15 amino acids. The V segment lost 5 bases and the J segment 4 bases; nucleotides outside the gene matches: 11. CDR3 nucleotide sequence: TGCAGCGTTCCTAAAGGGACAGGGAGGGCAGAGACCCAGTACTTC. This sequence encodes CSVPKGTGRAETQYF. The whole variable domain, remainder taken from reference TRBV29-1 and TRBJ2-5, is SAVISQKPSRDICQRGTSLTIQCQVDSQVTMMFWYRQQPGQSLTLIATANQGSEATYESGFVIDKFPISRPNLTFSTLTVSNMSPEDSSIYLCSVPKGTGRAETQYFGPGTRLLVL.

This chain connects TRBV19 to TRBJ1-6, with a possible D match to TRBD1 (6 bases). Trimming stripped 3 bases from V and 7 bases from J, with 10 bases between. The germline gives CDR1 LNHDA, CDR2 SQIVND (reference sequence). The CDR3 contains 14 residues. The CDR3 loop is CASSIGGTNSPLHF. CDR3 bases: TGTGCCAGTAGTATTGGAGGGACAAATTCACCCCTCCACTTT.

This clone has only a few counts. The V gene is TRBV6-1, the J gene TRBJ1-5, with D possibly matching TRBD1 (6 bases). V was pared by 2 bases and J by 6 bases, with 14 bases between. This CDR3 is 15 amino acids long. Per the germline V gene, CDR1 is MNHNS and CDR2 is SASEGT. CDR3 protein: CASSEMWGLVQPQHF. In DNA form, the CDR3 reads TGTGCCAGCAGTGAAATGTGGGGGCTGGTTCAGCCCCAGCATTTT.

In nucleotides, the CDR3 is TGTGCCAGCCGACAGGGGGCCTCACAACCCTACGAGCAGTACTTC. The encoded protein is CASRQGASQPYEQYF. The chain is built from TRBV19 and TRBJ2-7, with TRBD1 matching 10 bases. The V gene end was trimmed by 9 bases and the J gene end by 2 bases; junction bases not matched to a gene: 10. Germline V gives CDR1 LNHDA, CDR2 SQIVND (reference sequence). The CDR3 covers 15 residues.

This chain links TRBV6-6 with TRBJ2-2; 7 bases agree with TRBD1. The V gene's germline CDR1 is MNHNY and CDR2 SVGAGI (reference sequence). V was pared by 6 bases and J by 6 bases, with 7 bases of the junction left unmatched. The CDR3 is made up of 14 amino acids. CDR3 amino acids: CASSVTGIAGELFF. In nucleotides, the CDR3 is TGTGCCAGCAGCGTGACAGGGATCGCCGGGGAGCTGTTTTTT.

This clone was recorded only once. J is TRBJ1-1 and V is TRBV25-1; TRBD1 agrees at 7 bases. The junction had 11 bases not matched to a gene; V was cut back by 2 bases and J by 5 bases. Germline V lookup: CDR1 MGHDK, CDR2 SYGVNS. CDR3 length: 16 amino acids. CDR3 residues: CASSENRGRGETEAFF. DNA of the CDR3: TGTGCCAGCAGTGAAAACAGGGGCAGGGGGGAAACTGAAGCTTTCTTT.

The chain employs TRBV6-2 or TRBV6-3 and TRBJ2-2, with TRBD2 matching 8 bases. With V trimmed by 6 bases and J by 5 bases, 11 bases remained unmatched. The CDR3 is made up of 16 amino acids. CDR1 and CDR2 from the germline V gene are MNHEY and SVGEGT. The DNA for the CDR3 is TGTGCCAGCAGCCGGGGGGGCCCCATGTATACCGGGGAGCTGTTTTTT. It is translated as CASSRGGPMYTGELFF.

The CDR3 DNA reads TGTGCCACCACCGGGGGGGGCAGGGACAATAGCAATCAGCCCCAGCATTTT. Translated: CATTGGGRDNSNQPQHF. V usage is TRBV19 and J usage is TRBJ1-5; TRBD1 might be the D (6 bases). The germline V gene has CDR1 LNHDA and CDR2 SQIVND (reference sequence). V gave up 10 bases and J gave up 0 bases, with 22 bases separating them. The CDR3 consists of 17 residues.

This sequence joins TRBV7-9 and TRBJ1-3; tentatively, D is TRBD1 (6 bases). Germline V gene data show CDR1 as SEHNR and CDR2 as FQNEAQ (reference sequence). Trimming left V 3 bases short and J 4 bases short, with 16 bases between. The CDR3 is made up of 16 amino acids. For the CDR3, the DNA is TGTGCCAGCAGCTTTGGGACACCAGCTCCGGGAAACACCATATATTTT. Amino acids: CASSFGTPAPGNTIYF.

This clone was detected once. The chain joins TRBV11-2 to TRBJ1-1; weak D call: TRBD1 (5 bases). The CDR3 extends over 14 amino acids. Germline V gene sequence: CDR1 SGHAT, CDR2 FQNNGV. V gave up 5 bases and J gave up 2 bases, with 12 bases separating them. The CDR3 loop is CASSADRVNTEAFF. The CDR3 DNA sequence: TGTGCCAGCAGCGCCGACAGAGTTAACACTGAAGCTTTCTTT.

V usage is TRBV14 and J usage is TRBJ1-5, with unresolved D. The V gene lost 5 bases and the J gene lost 4 bases, with 6 bases spanning the gap. This CDR3 contains 12 residues. The germline CDR1 and CDR2 sequences are SGHDN and FVKESK. CDR3 sequence (DNA): TGTGCCAGCAGCGCCCCTAATCAGCCCCAGCATTTT. The encoded protein is CASSAPNQPQHF.

This chain links TRBV29-1 with TRBJ2-7, with TRBD2 matching 7 bases. Germline V gene lookup returns CDR1 SQVTM and CDR2 ANQGSEA. This CDR3 spans 14 amino acids. The V segment lost 6 bases and the J segment 7 bases; nucleotides outside the gene matches: 15. CDR3 nucleotide sequence: TGCAGCGTGAACCTCAGGGTAAGGGGAGGGGAGCAGTACTTC. This codes for CSVNLRVRGGEQYF.

The gene calls are TRBV18 and TRBJ1-2; D unclear. CDR3 length: 14 residues. The V gene's germline CDR1 is KGHSH and CDR2 LQKENI. The germline V and J ends were trimmed by 3 bases and 3 bases, with 11 bases remaining between them. The CDR3 sequence is CASSPGAIYYGYTF. DNA for the CDR3: TGTGCCAGCTCACCGGGCGCCATTTACTATGGCTACACCTTC.

The chain carries TRBV6-5 and TRBJ1-1; D is possibly TRBD1 (5 bases). CDR1 is MNHEY, CDR2 SVGAGI, per germline. V was clipped by 7 bases and J by 1 base, with 13 bases between them. The CDR3 has 14 residues. This chain's CDR3 is CASTGWGSNTEAFF. CDR3 nucleotides: TGTGCCAGCACCGGGTGGGGCTCGAACACTGAAGCTTTCTTT.

This clone was counted only a few times. The V gene is TRBV7-9, the J gene TRBJ2-7, with 8 bases matching TRBD2. The CDR3 covers 14 residues. The germline CDR1 and CDR2 sequences are SEHNR and FQNEAQ (reference sequence). V lost 0 bases and J lost 6; bases outside the gene matches: 4. CDR3 loop: CASSLAAGAGEQYF. CDR3 nucleotides: TGTGCCAGCAGCTTAGCAGCGGGAGCAGGCGAGCAGTACTTC.

V gene TRBV28 combines with J gene TRBJ1-5; no firm D call. Germline V gene lookup returns CDR1 MDHEN and CDR2 SYDVKM. The CDR3 contains 12 residues. V was shortened by 3 bases and J by 4 bases, with 4 bases between the two germline ends. The CDR3 is CASSFGNQPQHF. The CDR3 DNA sequence: TGTGCCAGCAGTTTCGGGAATCAGCCCCAGCATTTT.

The chain couples TRBV27 to TRBJ1-2, with TRBD1 matching over 7 bases. V gave up 5 bases and J gave up 9 bases; unmatched junction bases: 12. The CDR3 runs to 14 residues. Germline CDR1 and CDR2: MNHEY and SMNVEV (reference sequence). The CDR3 loop is CASSPTGNEPRYTF. CDR3 sequence (DNA): TGTGCCAGCAGTCCGACAGGGAACGAACCCCGCTACACCTTC.

The chain uses TRBV24-1 and TRBJ2-3, with D perhaps matching TRBD2 (6 bases). CDR3 length: 15 amino acids. The germline V gene encodes CDR1 KGHDR and CDR2 SFDVKD. V lost 6 bases to trimming and J lost 2 bases, with 14 bases between them. The CDR3 nucleotides read TGTGCCACCAGTCCTGGGGCGGGGCCCACAGATACGCAGTATTTT. Protein sequence: CATSPGAGPTDTQYF.

The genes are TRBV27 and TRBJ2-3, with TRBD2 as a possible D gene (5 bases). From germline, CDR1 is MNHEY and CDR2 SMNVEV (reference sequence). The length of the CDR3 is 14 residues. V lost 2 bases, J lost 4 bases, and 10 bases lay in between. CDR3 amino acids: CASSLGGAADTQYF. The CDR3 DNA reads as TGTGCCAGCAGTTTAGGAGGAGCGGCAGATACGCAGTATTTT.

This rearrangement joins TRBV6-1 to TRBJ2-1; 8 bases fit TRBD2. V shed 3 bases, J shed 2 bases, and the junction held 3 bases outside the gene matches. There are 15 residues in the CDR3. The germline V gene encodes CDR1 MNHNS and CDR2 SASEGT. The DNA of the CDR3 is TGTGCCAGCAGTGACGTACTAGCGGCCTACAATGAGCAGTTCTTC. This encodes CASSDVLAAYNEQFF.

The gene calls are TRBV27 and TRBJ1-1, with D possibly being TRBD1 (6 bases). Germline CDR1 reads MNHEY; CDR2 reads SMNVEV (reference sequence). The V end was cut by 2 bases, the J end by 3 bases, with 16 bases between. The CDR3 is 16 residues long. Written as DNA, the CDR3 is TGTGCCAGCAGTTTACAACCCTGGACAGCGGACACTGAAGCTTTCTTT. Protein: CASSLQPWTADTEAFF.

V and J are TRBV11-3 and TRBJ2-7; D gene ambiguous. V was clipped by 3 bases and J by 1 base, with 7 bases between them. From germline, CDR1 is SGHNT and CDR2 YENEEA. The CDR3 is 13 residues long. CDR3 coding DNA: TGTGCCAGCAGCTTCGGCAGGTCCTACGAGCAGTACTTC. Translating gives CASSFGRSYEQYF.